This TCR beta chain was sequenced in a study of CD8 T cells in Susac syndrome. Germline assignment: CDR1 MNHNS and CDR2 SASEGT. The V end was cut by 1 base, the J end by 4 bases, with 21 bases between. The length of the CDR3 is 18 residues. RNA was extracted with the RNeasy kit, and a quantity of roughly 0.5 to 1 ug was reverse transcribed using random hexamers. A multiplex approach, immunoSEQ multiplex PCR, amplified TCR beta CDR3 across 54 Vbeta and 13 Jbeta. Using its own MiXCR run on the immunoSEQ multiplex PCR reads, TCRdb lists one record per CDR3 protein. This sample yields over 120,000 distinct CDR3 sequences, of which approximately 93% are seen a single time; 0.084% belongs to the top ten. The sequenced target, TCR beta, came from blood CD8+ and CD4+ T cells.

The sequenced sample consisted of CD4+ T cells from PBMCs. The TCR originated in a human donor in good health. The rearrangement uses TRBV6-1 and TRBJ2-3; TRBD2 is a possible D gene (6 bases). CDR3 sequence: CASSEGIEGRPLADTQYF. The CDR3, as DNA: TGTGCCAGCAGTGAAGGAATTGAAGGGAGGCCGTTGGCAGATACGCAGTATTTT.